The next 20 T cell receptor beta chains were all read from a single sample in a study of regulatory T cells. The PCR used 52 TRBV and 13 TRBJ primers. Sequencing was performed with immunoSEQ multiplex PCR; in TCRdb, only in-frame clones are kept and a portion is missing. The sample includes over 9,000 clones, 75% to 90% of them seen just once. Sequencing used CD8+ T cells sorted from blood. These receptors were taken from a person aged 18 to 30 with CD3G deficiency.

The rearrangement joins TRBV28 to TRBJ2-5; D unresolved. V lost 1 base and J 9 bases, leaving 12 bases between the germline ends. This CDR3 is built from 13 residues. CDR1 and CDR2 from the germline V gene are MDHEN and SYDVKM. The CDR3 protein is CASSLLGAIPQYF. CDR3 sequence (DNA): TGTGCCAGCAGTTTATTGGGCGCGATACCCCAGTACTTC. Together with reference TRBV28 and TRBJ2-5, the CDR3 gives the full variable domain: DVKVTQSSRYLVKRTGEKVFLECVQDMDHENMFWYRQDPGLGLRLIYFSYDVKMKEKGDIPEGYSVSREKKERFSLILESASTNQTSMYLCASSLLGAIPQYFGPGTRLLVL.

The V and J genes are TRBV5-1 and TRBJ1-2, with a possible D match to TRBD1 (6 bases). CDR1 and CDR2 (germline): SGHRS, YFSETQ. The CDR3 sequence is 14 residues long. The V and J ends lost 4 bases and 4 bases respectively, with 14 bases between them. The CDR3 coding sequence is TGCGCCAGCAGCCCTAGTCAGGGGAGCTATGGCTACACCTTC. Translating gives CASSPSQGSYGYTF.

V usage is TRBV28 and J usage is TRBJ2-1; unclear D gene. CDR1 and CDR2 from the germline V gene are MDHEN and SYDVKM. The CDR3 runs to 13 residues. Trimming shortened V by 5 bases and J by 4 bases, and 9 bases separated the two germline ends. CDR3 nucleotides: TGTGCCAGCAGTCCGGCCGGGTACAATGAGCAGTTCTTC. It is translated as CASSPAGYNEQFF.

The chain has TRBV10-2 and TRBJ2-7; weak D call: TRBD1 (5 bases). This CDR3 region has 14 residues. Germline assignment: CDR1 WSHSY and CDR2 SAAADI. The ends were cut back, 3 bases at V and 7 bases at J, with 16 bases in the middle. Here the CDR3 reads CASSDSGSSGEQYF. The CDR3 DNA reads as TGCGCCAGCAGTGATTCAGGCAGTTCAGGGGAGCAGTACTTC.

This clone was recorded once. The chain links TRBV7-9 to TRBJ2-2, with 10 bases that match TRBD2. V was pared by 4 bases and J by 5 bases, with 13 bases of the junction left unmatched. CDR1 and CDR2 from the germline V gene are SEHNR and FQNEAQ (reference sequence). The CDR3 has 18 amino acids. This CDR3 reads CASSSLRSSGRGTGELFF. CDR3 nucleotides: TGTGCCAGCAGCTCTCTCCGGTCTAGCGGGAGAGGGACCGGGGAGCTGTTTTTT.

The chain has TRBV28 and TRBJ2-7; either TRBD1 or TRBD2 may fit D (6 bases each). With 5 bases removed from V and 0 bases from J, the gap between germline ends came to 11 bases. The CDR3 totals 14 residues. From germline, CDR1 is MDHEN and CDR2 SYDVKM. CDR3 sequence: CASSPWGASYEQYF. As DNA, the CDR3 is TGTGCCAGCAGTCCCTGGGGGGCCTCCTACGAGCAGTACTTC.

The chain uses TRBV6-1 and TRBJ1-2; 11 bases map to TRBD1. Germline CDR1 reads MNHNS; CDR2 reads SASEGT. The CDR3 sequence is 14 residues long. J gave up 7 bases and V 4 bases, and 5 bases lay outside the gene matches. Written as DNA, the CDR3 is TGTGCCAGCAGTGTGGGGACAGGGGGATCTGGCTACACCTTC. Protein: CASSVGTGGSGYTF.

The rearrangement joins TRBV7-8 to TRBJ2-3, with 11 bases aligning to TRBD2. CDR3 length equals 15 residues. V lost 1 base and J lost 4; bases outside the gene matches: 1. Germline loops: CDR1 SGHVS, CDR2 FQNEAQ. CDR3 residues: CASSLELAGADTQYF. The DNA of the CDR3 is TGTGCCAGCAGCTTAGAACTAGCGGGAGCAGATACGCAGTATTTT.

This chain connects TRBV5-1 to TRBJ1-1; D is possibly TRBD1 (6 bases). The V gene's germline CDR1 is SGHRS and CDR2 YFSETQ. This CDR3 has 14 residues. The V gene lost 2 bases and the J gene lost 0 bases, with 8 bases spanning the gap. CDR3 protein: CASSFGDMNTEAFF. The DNA for the CDR3 is TGCGCCAGCAGCTTCGGGGACATGAACACTGAAGCTTTCTTT.

The V and J genes are TRBV19 and TRBJ1-2, with no clear D. The CDR3 length is 15 residues. Germline-derived CDR1 and CDR2 are LNHDA and SQIVND (reference sequence). Between the trimmed V and J ends, which lost 5 bases and 5 bases, there was a span of 18 bases. Written as DNA, the CDR3 is TGTGCCAGTAGTCCCGGGTCTCCTCCTTCTTATGGCTACACCTTC. Translating it yields CASSPGSPPSYGYTF.

V gene TRBV13 combines with J gene TRBJ2-4, with 7 bases identical to TRBD1. The junction had 15 bases not matched to a gene; V was cut back by 5 bases and J by 5 bases. Germline V gives CDR1 PRHDT, CDR2 FYEKMQ (reference sequence). The CDR3 totals 17 residues. CDR3 DNA sequence: TGTGCCAGCAGCCTTCGTAGGGACAGCCCAGGGGAAAACATTCAGTACTTC. It is translated as CASSLRRDSPGENIQYF.

The rearrangement links TRBV28 to TRBJ1-1; D not certain. CDR1 and CDR2 from the germline V gene are MDHEN and SYDVKM. The CDR3 contains 13 residues. Trimming cost V 3 bases and J 4 bases, with 9 bases left between them. The CDR3 loop reads CASSFGAGTEAFF. DNA of the CDR3: TGTGCCAGCAGTTTCGGTGCGGGCACTGAAGCTTTCTTT. The full variable domain, completed using reference TRBV28 and TRBJ1-1, is DVKVTQSSRYLVKRTGEKVFLECVQDMDHENMFWYRQDPGLGLRLIYFSYDVKMKEKGDIPEGYSVSREKKERFSLILESASTNQTSMYLCASSFGAGTEAFFGQGTRLTVV.

This rearrangement joins TRBV4-1 to TRBJ1-2; D remains ambiguous. Germline lookup yields CDR1 MGHRA and CDR2 YSYEKL. The CDR3 totals 13 residues. With 2 bases removed from V and 6 bases from J, the gap between germline ends came to 10 bases. CDR3 protein: CASSQFVRDGYTF. CDR3 DNA: TGCGCCAGCAGCCAATTCGTGAGGGATGGCTACACCTTC.

A note on this clone: Other nucleotide sequences from this sample produce the same CDR3. The chain is built from TRBV6-1 and TRBJ1-2; 7 bases are a match to TRBD1. V lost 6 bases to trimming and J lost 8 bases; unmatched junction nucleotides: 3. Germline V lookup: CDR1 MNHNS, CDR2 SASEGT. The CDR3 is made up of 11 amino acids. The CDR3 is CASRQGGGYTF. CDR3 DNA sequence: TGTGCCAGCAGGCAGGGGGGCGGCTACACCTTC.

V gene TRBV7-2 combines with J gene TRBJ2-2; tentative D call: TRBD2 (5 bases). V gave up 3 bases and J gave up 1 base, with 6 bases separating them. Germline V gene sequence: CDR1 SGHTA, CDR2 FQGNSA. This CDR3 spans 14 amino acids. The CDR3 DNA reads as TGTGCCAGCAGCTTGGACTGGAACACCGGGGAGCTGTTTTTT. It specifies CASSLDWNTGELFF.

The chain joins TRBV28 to TRBJ2-7, with D perhaps TRBD1 (6 bases). The germline V gene encodes CDR1 MDHEN and CDR2 SYDVKM. Trimming removed 4 bases from V and 5 bases from J, with 12 bases in between. CDR3 length equals 13 residues. The CDR3 DNA reads TGTGCCAGCAGTTCGGACAGCTGGGACGAGCAGTACTTC. This gives the protein CASSSDSWDEQYF.

This clone has only a few counts. This sequence joins TRBV7-9 and TRBJ1-1; no definite D call. The CDR3 is made up of 12 amino acids. The V end lost 6 bases, the J end lost 1 base, and 6 bases lay between the germline ends. Germline loops: CDR1 SEHNR, CDR2 FQNEAQ (reference sequence). The DNA for the CDR3 is TGTGCCAGCAGTGGCGGGAACACTGAAGCTTTCTTT. It encodes CASSGGNTEAFF. Together with reference TRBV7-9 and TRBJ1-1, the CDR3 gives the full variable domain: DTGVSQNPRHKITKRGQNVTFRCDPISEHNRLYWYRQTLGQGPEFLTYFQNEAQLEKSRLLSDRFSAERPKGSFSTLEIQRTEQGDSAMYLCASSGGNTEAFFGQGTRLTVV.

This chain uses TRBV19 with TRBJ1-2; the D gene is possibly TRBD1 (5 bases). Looked up from germline, CDR1 is LNHDA and CDR2 is SQIVND (reference sequence). This CDR3 contains 14 residues. Trimming removed 4 bases at V and 5 bases at J, with 14 bases between. CDR3 coding DNA: TGTGCCAGTAGTAGGCGCGGGGGGTTATATGGCTACACCTTC. It encodes CASSRRGGLYGYTF.

The chain combines TRBV5-3 with TRBJ1-4; no firm D call. TRBV5-3 has ORF status, its function being uncertain. This CDR3 region has 15 residues. The V end was cut by 0 bases, the J end by 11 bases, with 17 bases between. CDR3 coding DNA: TGTGCCAGAAGCTTGGATGTGACCAAACGAGGGAAACTGTTTTTT. Translating it yields CARSLDVTKRGKLFF.

The DNA for the CDR3 is TGTGCCTGGAACGGCCCACCTTATTATGGCTACACCTTC. Translated: CAWNGPPYYGYTF. This sequence joins TRBV30 and TRBJ1-2; no clear D. V lost 4 bases to trimming and J lost 5 bases, with 14 bases between them. Germline V gene data show CDR1 as GTSNPN and CDR2 as SVGIG (reference sequence). The CDR3 runs 13 residues.